Sequencing of this T cell receptor beta chain was carried out in a study of blood T cell repertoires in COVID-19. About the study: The United States, Italy and Spain supplied acute and convalescent COVID-19 samples. In each case, the material was cDNA or gDNA derived from T cells, B-cell-depleted T cells, or PBMCs.

The CDR3 is made up of 12 amino acids. J gave up 8 bases and V 4 bases, and 3 bases lay outside the gene matches. Authors' analysis steps: Reference gene primer amplification in the assay estimated nucleated cell counts. Generated by immunoSEQ multiplex PCR, the TCRdb table keeps only in-frame clones and is missing some. V, J and clone size are taken as reported in that table, and D and trimming were inferred from the DNA itself. The sample holds a few hundred thousand clones; around 90% are singletons and the top ten take 0.7%. This sequence joins TRBV12-3 or TRBV12-4 and TRBJ1-2, with 8 bases aligning to TRBD1. Sequences were obtained from peripheral blood. This sequence originates from a human donor in a cohort sampled during active COVID-19. CDR3 DNA sequence: TGTGCCAGCAGTTACCCAGGGGGCGGCTACACCTTC. Translating it yields CASSYPGGGYTF.